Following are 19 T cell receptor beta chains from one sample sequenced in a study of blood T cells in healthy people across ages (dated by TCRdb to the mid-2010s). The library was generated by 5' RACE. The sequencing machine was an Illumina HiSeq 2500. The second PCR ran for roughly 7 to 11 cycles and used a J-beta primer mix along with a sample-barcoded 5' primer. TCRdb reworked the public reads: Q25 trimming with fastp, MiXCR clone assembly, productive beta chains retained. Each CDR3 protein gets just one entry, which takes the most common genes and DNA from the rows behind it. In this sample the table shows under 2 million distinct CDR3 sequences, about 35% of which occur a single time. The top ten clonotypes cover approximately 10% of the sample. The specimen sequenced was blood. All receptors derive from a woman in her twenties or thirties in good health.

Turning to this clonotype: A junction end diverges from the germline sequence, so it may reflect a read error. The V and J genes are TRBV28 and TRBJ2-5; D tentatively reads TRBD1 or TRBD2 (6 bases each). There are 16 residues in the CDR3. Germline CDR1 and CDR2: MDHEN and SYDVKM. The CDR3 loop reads CVSSEGGSQGRETQYF. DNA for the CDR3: TGTGTCAGCAGTGAGGGGGGCAGCCAAGGGAGGGAGACCCAGTACTTC.

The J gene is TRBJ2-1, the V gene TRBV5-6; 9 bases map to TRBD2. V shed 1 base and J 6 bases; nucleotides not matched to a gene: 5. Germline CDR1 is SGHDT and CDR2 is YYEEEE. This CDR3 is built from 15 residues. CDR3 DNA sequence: TGTGCCAGCAGCTTGTTAGCGGGAGCTTTCAATGAGCAGTTCTTC. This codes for CASSLLAGAFNEQFF.

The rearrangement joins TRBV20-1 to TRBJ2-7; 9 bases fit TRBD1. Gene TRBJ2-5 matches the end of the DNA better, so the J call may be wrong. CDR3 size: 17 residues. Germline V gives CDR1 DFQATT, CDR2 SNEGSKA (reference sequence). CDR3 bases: TGCAGTGCTAGATCTATCGGGACAGGGAAAATCGGGGAGACCCAGTACTTC. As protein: CSARSIGTGKIGETQYF.

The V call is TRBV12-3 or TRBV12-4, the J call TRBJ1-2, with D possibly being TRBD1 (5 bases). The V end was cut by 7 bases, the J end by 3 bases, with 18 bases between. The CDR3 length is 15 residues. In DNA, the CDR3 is TGTGCCAGCAACCTGGGGGGGGGAGTATACTATGGCTACACCTTC. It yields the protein CASNLGGGVYYGYTF.

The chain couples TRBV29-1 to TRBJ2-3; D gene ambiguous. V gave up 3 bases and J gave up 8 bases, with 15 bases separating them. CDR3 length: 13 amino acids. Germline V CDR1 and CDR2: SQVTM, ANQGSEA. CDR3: CSVEWTESVTQYF. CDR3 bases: TGCAGCGTTGAGTGGACGGAGTCGGTTACGCAGTATTTT.

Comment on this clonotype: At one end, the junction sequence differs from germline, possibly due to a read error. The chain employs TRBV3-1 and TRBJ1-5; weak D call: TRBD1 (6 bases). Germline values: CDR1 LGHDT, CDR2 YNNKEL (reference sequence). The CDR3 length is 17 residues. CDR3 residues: CASSQGLTGWYNPPQHF. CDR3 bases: TGTGCCAGCAGCCAAGGTCTGACAGGATGGTACAATCCGCCCCAGCATTTT.

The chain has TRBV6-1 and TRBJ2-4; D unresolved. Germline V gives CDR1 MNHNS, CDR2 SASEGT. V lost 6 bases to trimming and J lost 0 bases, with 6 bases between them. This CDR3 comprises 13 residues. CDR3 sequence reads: CASRLRAKNIQYF. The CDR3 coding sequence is TGTGCCAGCAGACTGAGAGCCAAAAACATTCAGTACTTC.

CDR3 nucleotide sequence: TGTGCCAGCAGGGAACACAGCGCCGGGACCCAGTACTTC. Its translation: CASREHSAGTQYF. The V and J genes are TRBV27 and TRBJ2-5; D not resolved. This CDR3 comprises 13 residues. V lost 6 bases, J lost 7 bases, and 15 bases lay in between. The germline gives CDR1 MNHEY, CDR2 SMNVEV (reference sequence).

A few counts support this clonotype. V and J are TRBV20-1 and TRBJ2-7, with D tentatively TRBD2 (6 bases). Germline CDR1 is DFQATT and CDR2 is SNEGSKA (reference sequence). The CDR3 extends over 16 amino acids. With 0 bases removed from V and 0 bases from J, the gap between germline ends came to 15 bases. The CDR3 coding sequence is TGCAGTGCTAGAGATTGGACTGGCGGGGTCTCCTACGAGCAGTACTTC. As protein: CSARDWTGGVSYEQYF.

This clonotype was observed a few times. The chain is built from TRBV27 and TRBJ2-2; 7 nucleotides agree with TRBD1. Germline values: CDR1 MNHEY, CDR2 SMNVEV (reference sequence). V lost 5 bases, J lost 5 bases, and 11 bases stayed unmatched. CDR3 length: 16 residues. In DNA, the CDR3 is TGTGCCAGCAGTCTCCTAGGGGGCCCAGCAACCGGGGAGCTGTTTTTT. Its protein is CASSLLGGPATGELFF.

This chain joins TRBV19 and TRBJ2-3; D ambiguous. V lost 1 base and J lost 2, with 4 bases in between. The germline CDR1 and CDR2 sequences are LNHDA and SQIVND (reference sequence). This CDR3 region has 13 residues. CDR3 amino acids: CASSIADTDTQYF. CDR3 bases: TGTGCCAGTAGTATAGCGGACACAGATACGCAGTATTTT. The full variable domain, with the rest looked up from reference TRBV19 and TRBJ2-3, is DGGITQSPKYLFRKEGQNVTLSCEQNLNHDAMYWYRQDPGQGLRLIYYSQIVNDFQKGDIAEGYSVSREKKESFPLTVTSAQKNPTAFYLCASSIADTDTQYFGPGTRLTVL.

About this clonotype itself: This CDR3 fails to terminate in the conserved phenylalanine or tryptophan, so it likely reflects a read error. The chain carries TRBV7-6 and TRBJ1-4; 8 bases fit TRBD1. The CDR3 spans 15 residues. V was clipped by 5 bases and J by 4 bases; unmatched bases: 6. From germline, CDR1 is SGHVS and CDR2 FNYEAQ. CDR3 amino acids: CASSRTGSNNEKLFL. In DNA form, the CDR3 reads TGTGCCAGCAGCCGGACAGGGAGTAATAATGAAAAACTGTTTTTG.

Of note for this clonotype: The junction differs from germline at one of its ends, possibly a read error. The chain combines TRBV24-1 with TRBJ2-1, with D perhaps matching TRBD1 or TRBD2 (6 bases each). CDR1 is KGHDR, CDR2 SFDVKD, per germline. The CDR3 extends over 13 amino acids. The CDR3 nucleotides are TGTGCCACCTCACTAGGGGGGCACAATGGGCAGTTCTTC. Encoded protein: CATSLGGHNGQFF.

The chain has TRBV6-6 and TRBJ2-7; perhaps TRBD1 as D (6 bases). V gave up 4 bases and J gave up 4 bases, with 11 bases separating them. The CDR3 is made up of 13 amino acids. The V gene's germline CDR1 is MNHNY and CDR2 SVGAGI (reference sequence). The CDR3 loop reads CASSWGTPYEQYF. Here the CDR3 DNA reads TGTGCCAGCAGTTGGGGGACACCTTACGAGCAGTACTTC.

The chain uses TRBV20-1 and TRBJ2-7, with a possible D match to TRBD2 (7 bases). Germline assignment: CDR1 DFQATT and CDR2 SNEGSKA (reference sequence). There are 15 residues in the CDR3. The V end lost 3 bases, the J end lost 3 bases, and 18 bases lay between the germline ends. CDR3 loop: CSASSLAGAHYEQYF. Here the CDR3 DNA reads TGCAGTGCTAGTTCTCTCGCGGGGGCCCACTACGAGCAGTACTTC.

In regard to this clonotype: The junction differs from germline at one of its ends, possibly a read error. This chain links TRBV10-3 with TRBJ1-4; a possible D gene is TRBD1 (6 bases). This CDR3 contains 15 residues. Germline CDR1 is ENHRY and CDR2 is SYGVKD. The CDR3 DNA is TGTGCCATCAGTGAGGGGGGGGCATTGTATGAAGAACTGTTTTTT. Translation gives CAISEGGALYEELFF.

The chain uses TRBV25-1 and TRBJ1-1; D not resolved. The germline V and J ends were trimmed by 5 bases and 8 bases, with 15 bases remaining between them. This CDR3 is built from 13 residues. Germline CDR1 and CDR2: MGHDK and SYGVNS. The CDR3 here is CASSYLGGIEAFF. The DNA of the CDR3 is TGTGCCAGCAGTTACCTCGGAGGGATCGAAGCTTTCTTT.

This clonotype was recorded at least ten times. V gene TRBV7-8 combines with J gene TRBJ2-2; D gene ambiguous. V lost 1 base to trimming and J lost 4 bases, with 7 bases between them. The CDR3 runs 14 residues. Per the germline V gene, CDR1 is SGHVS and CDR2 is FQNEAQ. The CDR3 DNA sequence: TGTGCCAGCAGCTTAGGGGTGGGCACCGGGGAGCTGTTTTTT. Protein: CASSLGVGTGELFF. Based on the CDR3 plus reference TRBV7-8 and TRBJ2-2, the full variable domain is GAGVSQSPRYKVAKRGQDVALRCDPISGHVSLFWYQQALGQGPEFLTYFQNEAQLDKSGLPSDRFFAERPEGSVSTLKIQRTQQEDSAVYLCASSLGVGTGELFFGEGSRLTVL.

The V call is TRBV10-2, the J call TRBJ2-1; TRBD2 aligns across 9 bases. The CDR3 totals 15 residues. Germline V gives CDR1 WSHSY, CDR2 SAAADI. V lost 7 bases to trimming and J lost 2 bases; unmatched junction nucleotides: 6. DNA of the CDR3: TGCGCCAGCATGAAGGCGGGAGGGCCCTACAATGAGCAGTTCTTC. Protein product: CASMKAGGPYNEQFF.